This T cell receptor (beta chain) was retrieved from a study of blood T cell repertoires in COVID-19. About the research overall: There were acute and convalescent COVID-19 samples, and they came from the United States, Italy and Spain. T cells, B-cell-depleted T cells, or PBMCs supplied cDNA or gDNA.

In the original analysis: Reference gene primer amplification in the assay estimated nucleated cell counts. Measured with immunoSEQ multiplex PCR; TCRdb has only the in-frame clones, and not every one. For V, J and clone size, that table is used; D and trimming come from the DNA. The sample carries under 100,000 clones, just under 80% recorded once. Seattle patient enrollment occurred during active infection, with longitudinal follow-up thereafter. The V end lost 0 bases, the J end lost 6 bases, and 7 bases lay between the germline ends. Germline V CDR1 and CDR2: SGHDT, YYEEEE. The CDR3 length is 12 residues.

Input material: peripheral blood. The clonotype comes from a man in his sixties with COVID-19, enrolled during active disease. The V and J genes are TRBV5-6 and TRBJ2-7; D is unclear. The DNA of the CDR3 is TGTGCCAGCAGCTTGGAACCGGGCGAGCAGTACTTC. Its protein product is CASSLEPGEQYF.